Below are 23 T cell receptor beta chains sequenced from a single sample in a study of response to subunit inactivated influenza vaccine. One entry per CDR3 protein results from TCRdb running MiXCR on the RT-PCR reads. The data contain 280,000 or so distinct CDR3 sequences, 21% of them seen just once; the ten biggest clones take up about 9.4%. The source was PBMCs from blood, collected about 20 months after vaccination. All receptors derive from a man aged 45 to 70 who received an inactivated influenza vaccine.

This clonotype was seen a few times. This chain uses TRBV18 with TRBJ1-1, with unresolved D. This CDR3 comprises 16 residues. V was cut by 3 bases and J by 2 bases, with 16 bases left in between. Germline CDR1 reads KGHSH; CDR2 reads LQKENI. CDR3 protein: CASSPYIRSSNTEAFF. For the CDR3, the DNA is TGTGCCAGCTCACCTTACATCAGAAGCTCCAACACTGAAGCTTTCTTT. The variable domain in full, with the rest retrieved from reference TRBV18 and TRBJ1-1, is NAGVMQNPRHLVRRRGQEARLRCSPMKGHSHVYWYRQLPEEGLKFMVYLQKENIIDESGMPKERFSAEFPKEGPSILRIQQVVRGDSAAYFCASSPYIRSSNTEAFFGQGTRLTVV.

This clonotype has a count of ten or more. This sequence joins TRBV20-1 and TRBJ1-6; D is unresolved. Trimming pared 3 bases from V and 7 bases from J, leaving 13 bases between. CDR3 length: 14 residues. The germline V gene has CDR1 DFQATT and CDR2 SNEGSKA (reference sequence). The CDR3 protein is CSASTGPANSPLHF. The CDR3 bases are TGCAGTGCTAGCACCGGTCCGGCGAATTCACCCCTCCACTTT.

The chain carries TRBV5-1 and TRBJ2-7; D gene uncertain. This CDR3 has 14 residues. The germline V gene encodes CDR1 SGHRS and CDR2 YFSETQ. Trimming cost V 0 bases and J 0 bases, with 7 bases left between them. In nucleotides, the CDR3 is TGCGCCAGCAGCTTGGACGGCCTCTCCTACGAGCAGTACTTC. It is translated as CASSLDGLSYEQYF.

Only a few counts were recorded for this clonotype. This chain uses TRBV6-2 or TRBV6-3 with TRBJ1-2; D gene unclear. The germline CDR1 and CDR2 sequences are MNHEY and SVGEGT. CDR3 length: 12 residues. V was cut by 8 bases and J by 8 bases, with 15 bases left in between. CDR3 sequence (DNA): TGTGCCAGCTATTTGAGACCCGGCGGCTACACCTTC. It is translated as CASYLRPGGYTF.

This clonotype was counted a few times. V and J are TRBV28 and TRBJ2-3, with TRBD2 matching 8 bases. The germline V gene encodes CDR1 MDHEN and CDR2 SYDVKM. J lost 2 bases, V lost 6 bases, and 10 bases had no gene match. This CDR3 comprises 16 residues. The CDR3 loop is CASSLRGGQVTDTQYF. The CDR3 bases are TGTGCCAGCAGCCTCCGGGGGGGGCAGGTCACAGATACGCAGTATTTT.

In this sample, this clonotype turned up a few times. The V gene is TRBV30, the J gene TRBJ1-5; TRBD1 might be the D (5 bases). Trimming removed 2 bases from V and 0 bases from J, with 11 bases in between. Germline V gene sequence: CDR1 GTSNPN, CDR2 SVGIG (reference sequence). The CDR3 extends over 15 amino acids. CDR3 amino acids: CAWSQQDLSNQPQHF. The CDR3 DNA reads as TGTGCCTGGAGTCAACAGGATCTTAGCAATCAGCCCCAGCATTTT. The complete variable domain, with remaining parts taken from reference TRBV30 and TRBJ1-5, reads SQTIHQWPATLVQPVGSPLSLECTVEGTSNPNLYWYRQAAGRGLQLLFYSVGIGQISSEVPQNLSASRPQDRQFILSSKKLLLSDSGFYLCAWSQQDLSNQPQHFGDGTRLSIL.

This clonotype was seen repeatedly, ten times or more. The chain carries TRBV10-3 and TRBJ2-1; perhaps TRBD1 as D (5 bases). V lost 9 bases and J 8 bases, leaving 20 bases between the germline ends. The CDR3 length is 14 residues. Germline V gives CDR1 ENHRY, CDR2 SYGVKD. This CDR3 is CAIQQGFGLHEQFF. The CDR3 region has the DNA TGTGCCATTCAGCAGGGATTTGGTTTGCATGAGCAGTTCTTC.

In this sample, this clonotype turned up a few times. The genes are TRBV20-1 and TRBJ1-6; perhaps TRBD1 as D (5 bases). The CDR3 has 15 amino acids. Deletions cut 6 bases from V and 9 bases from J, with 21 bases between. Germline values: CDR1 DFQATT, CDR2 SNEGSKA (reference sequence). The CDR3 sequence is CSAHSRRGASSPLHF. The CDR3, as DNA: TGCAGTGCGCACAGCCGGCGCGGGGCTAGTTCACCCCTCCACTTT.

The chain is built from TRBV4-3 and TRBJ2-1; the match to TRBD2 covers 7 bases. Germline CDR1 and CDR2: LGHNA and YSLEER. V lost 0 bases, J lost 3 bases, and 11 bases stayed unmatched. The length of the CDR3 is 18 residues. CDR3 sequence reads: CASSQDWGGLALYNEQFF. The CDR3 region has the DNA TGCGCCAGCAGCCAAGATTGGGGGGGTCTAGCGCTCTACAATGAGCAGTTCTTC.

This clonotype was observed a handful of times. This rearrangement joins TRBV12-3 or TRBV12-4 to TRBJ1-3; D is unresolved. The CDR3 has 15 residues. V lost 3 bases and J 0 bases, leaving 9 bases between the germline ends. CDR3 amino acids: CASSFGPRSGNTIYF. DNA of the CDR3: TGTGCCAGCAGTTTCGGGCCCCGCTCTGGAAACACCATATATTTT.

This clonotype was detected only a few times. The CDR3 DNA reads as TGTGCCAGCAGTTACCTAGCGGGAGCAGTCTCCAACTACGAGCAGTACTTC. Protein product: CASSYLAGAVSNYEQYF. This sequence joins TRBV6-5 and TRBJ2-7, with 10 bases fitting TRBD2. Losses at the gene ends were 2 bases for V and 3 bases for J; bases not matched to a gene: 10. This CDR3 has 17 residues. Germline values: CDR1 MNHEY, CDR2 SVGAGI.

V and J are TRBV20-1 and TRBJ2-2; no reliable D call. V was pared by 3 bases and J by 4 bases, with 12 bases between. The CDR3 totals 14 residues. The V gene's germline CDR1 is DFQATT and CDR2 SNEGSKA (reference sequence). The CDR3: CSASSHEFTGELFF. CDR3 DNA sequence: TGCAGTGCTAGTAGTCATGAATTCACCGGGGAGCTGTTTTTT.

This clonotype appeared a few times. V and J are TRBV3-1 and TRBJ2-1; 7 bases are a match to TRBD2. CDR3 size: 14 residues. V trimming: 4 bases; J trimming: 5 bases; junction bases outside the gene matches: 5. Per the germline V gene, CDR1 is LGHDT and CDR2 is YNNKEL (reference sequence). The CDR3 nucleotides read TGTGCCAGCAGCCCATCTAGCGGAGACAATGAGCAGTTCTTC. This encodes CASSPSSGDNEQFF.

This chain joins TRBV28 and TRBJ2-3; TRBD1 agrees at 11 bases. The ends lost 4 bases at V and 8 bases at J; junction bases unmatched: 8. From germline, CDR1 is MDHEN and CDR2 SYDVKM. The CDR3 spans 15 residues. The CDR3: CASSSVGQGASTQYF. The CDR3 DNA reads as TGTGCCAGCAGTTCGGTCGGACAGGGGGCGAGTACGCAGTATTTT.

As regards this clonotype: One junction end disagrees with the germline gene, perhaps due to a read error. The rearrangement links TRBV2 to TRBJ1-1; D is undetermined. The germline V gene has CDR1 SNHLY and CDR2 FYNNEI. The CDR3 contains 18 residues. The CDR3 sequence: CASSKAGSPQLWNTEAFF. The CDR3 DNA reads TGTGCCAGCAGTAAAGCGGGCAGTCCCCAACTCTGGAACACTGAAGCTTTCTTT.

This clonotype was observed many times. The chain couples TRBV28 to TRBJ1-2; 7 nucleotides line up with TRBD1. The trim removed 6 bases at V and 4 bases at J, leaving 11 bases unmatched. Per germline, CDR1 MDHEN and CDR2 SYDVKM. The CDR3 contains 15 residues. The CDR3 sequence is CASSQATGTAYGYTF. For the CDR3, the DNA is TGTGCCAGCAGCCAGGCTACCGGGACAGCCTATGGCTACACCTTC.

The chain uses TRBV12-3 or TRBV12-4 and TRBJ2-1; TRBD2 matches at 15 bases. The CDR3 extends over 17 amino acids. Trimming cost V 7 bases and J 8 bases; bases outside gene matches: 12. The CDR3 loop is CASTKPWTSGREDEQFF. CDR3 coding DNA: TGTGCCAGCACCAAACCGTGGACTAGCGGGAGGGAAGATGAGCAGTTCTTC.

This rearrangement joins TRBV18 to TRBJ1-1; no reliable D call. Trimming cost V 1 base and J 8 bases, with 14 bases left between them. Germline V gene sequence: CDR1 KGHSH, CDR2 LQKENI. The CDR3 contains 14 residues. CDR3 nucleotide sequence: TGTGCCAGCTCACCACGAGGCTCGGGTGGGGAAGCTTTCTTT. It specifies CASSPRGSGGEAFF.

This clonotype has a count of ten or more. The V call is TRBV5-1, the J call TRBJ1-2; D is undetermined. The germline V gene encodes CDR1 SGHRS and CDR2 YFSETQ. The ends were cut back, 1 base at V and 4 bases at J, with 8 bases in the middle. This CDR3 contains 13 residues. In DNA, the CDR3 is TGCGCCAGCAGCTTGAAAAGAGGCTATGGCTACACCTTC. Amino acids: CASSLKRGYGYTF.

This clonotype was found once. With a much larger clone just one base away, this may be a read error. The chain links TRBV12-3 or TRBV12-4 to TRBJ1-1, with D tentatively TRBD1 (5 bases). CDR3 size: 14 residues. Trimming removed 5 bases from V and 4 bases from J, with 14 bases in between. The CDR3 sequence: CASSGTAMSTEAFF. For the CDR3, the DNA is TGTGCCAGCAGTGGGACGGCCATGAGCACTGAAGCTTTCTTT.

V and J are TRBV15 and TRBJ2-5; D is undetermined. Germline assignment: CDR1 LNHNV and CDR2 YYDKDF (reference sequence). With 3 bases removed from V and 5 bases from J, the gap between germline ends came to 7 bases. The CDR3 consists of 12 residues. CDR3 coding DNA: TGTGCCACCAGCAGGGCCTTGGAGACCCAGTACTTC. Its protein is CATSRALETQYF.

Remarks on this clonotype: One end of the junction does not line up with germline, which may come from a read error. The genes are TRBV28 and TRBJ1-6, with D unresolved. Germline V gene data show CDR1 as MDHEN and CDR2 as SYDVKM. The CDR3 totals 12 residues. The CDR3 here is CASSLFNSHLHF. The CDR3 DNA follows: TGTGCCAGCAGTCTCTTTAATTCACACCTCCACTTT.

Only a few counts were recorded for this clonotype. The chain couples TRBV20-1 to TRBJ1-6, with D tentatively TRBD1 (5 bases). V lost 0 bases and J lost 8, with 8 bases in between. The CDR3 loop spans 13 amino acids. Germline lookup yields CDR1 DFQATT and CDR2 SNEGSKA (reference sequence). CDR3 sequence: CSARDGADSPLHF. In DNA form, the CDR3 reads TGCAGTGCTAGAGATGGGGCAGATTCACCCCTCCACTTT.